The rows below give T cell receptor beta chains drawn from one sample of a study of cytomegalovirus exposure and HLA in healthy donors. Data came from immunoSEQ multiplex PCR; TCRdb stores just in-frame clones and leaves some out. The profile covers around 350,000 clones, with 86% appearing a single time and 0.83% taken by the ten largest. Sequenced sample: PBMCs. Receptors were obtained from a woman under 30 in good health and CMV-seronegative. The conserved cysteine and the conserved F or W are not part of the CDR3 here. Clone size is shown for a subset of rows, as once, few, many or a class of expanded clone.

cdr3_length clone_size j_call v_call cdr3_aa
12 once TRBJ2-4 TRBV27 ASSSPMAKNIQY
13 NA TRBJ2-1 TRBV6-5 ASSYYGKEGNEQF
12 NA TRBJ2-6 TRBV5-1 ASSLETGANVLT
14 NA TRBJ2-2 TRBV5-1 ASSGGDRENTGELF
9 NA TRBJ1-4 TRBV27 ASGVNEKLF
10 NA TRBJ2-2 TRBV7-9 ASSGRGGELF
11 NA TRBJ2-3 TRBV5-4 ASSLTGEDTQY
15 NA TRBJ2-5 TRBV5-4 ASSPGTSGGNRETQY
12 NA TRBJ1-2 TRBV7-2 ASSPGGFNYGYT
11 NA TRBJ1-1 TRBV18 ASSPPPGAEAF
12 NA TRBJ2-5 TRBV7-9 ASSLTGQVETQY
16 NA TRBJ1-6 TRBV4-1 ASSQAPRVYNYNSPLH
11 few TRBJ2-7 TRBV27 ASSTRVTYEQY
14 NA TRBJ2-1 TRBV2 ASTAMTGQRLNEQF
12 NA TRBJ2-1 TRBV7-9 ASSLVRDYYEQF
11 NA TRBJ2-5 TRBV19 ASSIGGAGTQY
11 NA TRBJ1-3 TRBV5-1 ASRGTAGNTIY
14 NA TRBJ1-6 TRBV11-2 ASSLVRTVPISPLH
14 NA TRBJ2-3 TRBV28 ASSLLATNLTDTQY
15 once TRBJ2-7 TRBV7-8 ASTDSGRGFPSYEQY
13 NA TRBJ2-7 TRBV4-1 ASSRGLAGRYEQY
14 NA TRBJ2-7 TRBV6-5 ASSYSLTATSYEQY
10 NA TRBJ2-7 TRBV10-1 ASSGRDYEQY
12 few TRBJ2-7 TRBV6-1 ASSTTGGPYEQY
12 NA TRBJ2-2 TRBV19 ASSNFGNTGELF
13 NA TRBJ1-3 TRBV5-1 ASSLTGSSGNTIY
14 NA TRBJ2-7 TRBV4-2 ASSQVRSGGSYEQY
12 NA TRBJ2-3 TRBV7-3 ASSPGLASDTQY
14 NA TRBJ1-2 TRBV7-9 ASSLAGTGVIDGYT
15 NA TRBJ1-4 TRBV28 ASSPPRRGQTNEKLF
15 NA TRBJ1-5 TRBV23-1 ASSHYGGLYSNQPQH
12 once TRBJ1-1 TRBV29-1 SVVGQGGNTEAF
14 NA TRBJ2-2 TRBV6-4 ASSDSSRGYTGELF